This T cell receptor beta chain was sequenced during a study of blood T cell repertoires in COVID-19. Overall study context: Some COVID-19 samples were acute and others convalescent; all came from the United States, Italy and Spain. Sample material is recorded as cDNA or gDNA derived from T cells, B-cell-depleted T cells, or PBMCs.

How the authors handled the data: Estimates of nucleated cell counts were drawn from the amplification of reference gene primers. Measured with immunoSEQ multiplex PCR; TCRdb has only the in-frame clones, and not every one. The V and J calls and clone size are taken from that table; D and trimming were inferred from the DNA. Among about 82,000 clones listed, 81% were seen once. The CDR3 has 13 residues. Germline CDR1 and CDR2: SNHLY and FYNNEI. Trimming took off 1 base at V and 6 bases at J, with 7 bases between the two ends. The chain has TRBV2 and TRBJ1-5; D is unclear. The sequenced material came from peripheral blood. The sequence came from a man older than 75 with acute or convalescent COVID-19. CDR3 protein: CASSEGEGQPQHF. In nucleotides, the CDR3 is TGTGCCAGCAGTGAAGGGGAGGGTCAGCCCCAGCATTTT.